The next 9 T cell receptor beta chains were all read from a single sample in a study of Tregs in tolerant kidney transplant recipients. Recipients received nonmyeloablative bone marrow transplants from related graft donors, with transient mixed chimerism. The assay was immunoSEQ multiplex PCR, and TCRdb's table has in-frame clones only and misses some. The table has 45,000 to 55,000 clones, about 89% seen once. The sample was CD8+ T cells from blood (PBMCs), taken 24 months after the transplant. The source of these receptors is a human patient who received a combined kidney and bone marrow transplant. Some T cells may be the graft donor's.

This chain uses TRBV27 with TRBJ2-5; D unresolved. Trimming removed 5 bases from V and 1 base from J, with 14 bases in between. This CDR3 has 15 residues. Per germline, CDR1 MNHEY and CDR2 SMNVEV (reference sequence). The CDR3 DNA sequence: TGTGCCAGCAGTCCCGTTAATTGGAGCCAAGAGACCCAGTACTTC. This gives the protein CASSPVNWSQETQYF.

The CDR3 reads CASSPTPKPDEQFF. In nucleotides, the CDR3 is TGTGCCAGCAGCCCTACCCCGAAACCTGATGAGCAGTTCTTC. This chain uses TRBV5-6 with TRBJ2-1; D unclear. This CDR3 contains 14 residues. The ends were cut back, 4 bases at V and 8 bases at J, with 16 bases in the middle. Germline V gene data show CDR1 as SGHDT and CDR2 as YYEEEE.

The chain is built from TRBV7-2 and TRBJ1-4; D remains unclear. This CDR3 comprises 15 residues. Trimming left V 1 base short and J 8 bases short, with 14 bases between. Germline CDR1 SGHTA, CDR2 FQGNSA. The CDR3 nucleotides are TGTGCCAGCAGCTTAGTAGGAGAGGGCGAGGAAAAACTGTTTTTT. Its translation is CASSLVGEGEEKLFF.

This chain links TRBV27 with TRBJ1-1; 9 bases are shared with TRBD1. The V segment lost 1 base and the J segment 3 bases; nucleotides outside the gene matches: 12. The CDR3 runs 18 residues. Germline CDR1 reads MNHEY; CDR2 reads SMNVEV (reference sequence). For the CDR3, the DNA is TGTGCCAGCAGTTTATGGCTTCCTGAGACAGGGGGTGACACTGAAGCTTTCTTT. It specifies CASSLWLPETGGDTEAFF.

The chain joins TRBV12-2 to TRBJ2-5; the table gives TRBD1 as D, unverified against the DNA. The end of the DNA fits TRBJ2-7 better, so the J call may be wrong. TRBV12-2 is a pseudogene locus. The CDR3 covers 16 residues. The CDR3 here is CASRLAYWTGLDEQYF. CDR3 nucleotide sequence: TGTGCAAGTCGCTTAGCGTATTGGACAGGGTTAGACGAGCAGTACTTC.

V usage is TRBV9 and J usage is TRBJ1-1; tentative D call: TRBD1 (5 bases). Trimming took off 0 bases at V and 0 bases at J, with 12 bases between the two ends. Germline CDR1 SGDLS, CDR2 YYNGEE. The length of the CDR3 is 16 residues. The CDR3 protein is CASSVAGGAMNTEAFF. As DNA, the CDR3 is TGTGCCAGCAGCGTAGCAGGTGGGGCCATGAACACTGAAGCTTTCTTT.

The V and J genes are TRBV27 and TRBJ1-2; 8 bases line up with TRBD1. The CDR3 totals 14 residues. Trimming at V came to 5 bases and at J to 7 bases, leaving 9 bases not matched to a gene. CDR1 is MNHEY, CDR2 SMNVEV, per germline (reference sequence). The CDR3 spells CASSPRGQGRGYTF. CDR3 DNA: TGTGCCAGCAGTCCCCGCGGACAGGGACGTGGCTACACCTTC.

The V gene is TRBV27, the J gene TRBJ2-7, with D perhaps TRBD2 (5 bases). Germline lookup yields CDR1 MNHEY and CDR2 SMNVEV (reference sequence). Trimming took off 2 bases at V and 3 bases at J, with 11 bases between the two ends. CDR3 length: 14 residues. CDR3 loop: CASSLAGEIYEQYF. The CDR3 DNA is TGTGCCAGCAGTTTAGCGGGTGAAATCTACGAGCAGTACTTC.

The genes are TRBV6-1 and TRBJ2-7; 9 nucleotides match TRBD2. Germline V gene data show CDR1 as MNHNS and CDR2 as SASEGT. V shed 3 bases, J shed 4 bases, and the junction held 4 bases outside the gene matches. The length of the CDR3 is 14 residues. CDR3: CASSELAGIYEQYF. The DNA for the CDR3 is TGTGCCAGCAGTGAGCTAGCGGGAATTTACGAGCAGTACTTC.